Given below is one T cell receptor beta chain in context. Its antigen is still unknown. Sequence at one end of the junction differs from germline and may be a read error. Original processing methods: It was from CDR3 differences across clinicopathological groups that a distant-metastasis classifier for papillary thyroid cancer was built. Via MiXCR, TCRdb re-called the PCR reads. The V and J calls were determined by TCRdb, not by the authors. The top ten hold around 5% of the sample, which has tens of thousands of clones, about 16% seen once. The data were taken from a study of metastatic and nonmetastatic thyroid tumors. The overall study: Both malignant and benign thyroid patients supplied peripheral blood and tumor or nodule tissue samples, across which the repertoires of these patients were then compared. Regarding the study as a whole: The reported finding was significantly higher TCR beta diversity in malignant thyroid tumors relative to benign nodules, in blood and tumor.

Patients were all untreated before their thyroid surgery. This CDR3 has 17 residues. The germline V gene has CDR1 LNHDA and CDR2 SQIVND (reference sequence). This receptor was identified in a female donor with papillary thyroid cancer or a benign thyroid nodule (not recorded which). Some clones in this sample may be carry-over from other donors' samples. V and J are TRBV19 and TRBJ1-6; D gene uncertain. The sequenced material came from blood. The CDR3: CASSKDGPSSYNSPLHF. Here the CDR3 DNA reads TGTGCCAGTAGCAAAGACGGCCCGAGCTCCTATAATTCACCCCTCCATTTT.